This record looks at one TCR beta chain sequence and its context. This clonotype was picked up a small number of times. Its antigen remains unidentified. No quality values exist for individual bases; no much larger clone is one base distant. The CDR3 covers 17 residues, taking in both the cysteine and the phenylalanine. This entry keeps only the CDR3 DNA: 51 bases, framed from base 1. The V end gives up 8 bases and the J end 8 bases, leaving 16 bases in the junction not matched to a gene. The data were obtained in a study of spatial heterogeneity in lung cancer (dated by TCRdb to the late 2010s). As for the study more broadly: Samples were obtained from 72 patients with early-stage, untreated non-small cell lung cancer from the lung TRACERx cohort. TCR alpha and beta repertoires were quantitatively compared across multiple tumor regions, matched nontumor lung and blood in non-small cell lung cancer. In the raw uncorrected reads, each unique combination of TCR and UMI appeared more than ten times on average. Nonsynonymous mutation counts, determined by whole-exome sequencing of tumor tissue, were related to features of the TCR repertoire. Both alpha and beta chains were TCR-sequenced in approximately 200 tumor regions, fewer than 80 matched nontumor lung samples and over 55 PBMC samples obtained at surgery. Follow-up PBMC samples were sequenced whenever available, and the median time to follow-up was roughly 2 years after resection. Beta-chain transcripts were consistently detected in greater numbers than alpha-chain transcripts, which likely reflected higher beta-chain transcript abundance.

Summary of the overall study and its limitations: Only around 14 patients were included in the comparisons of baseline and follow-up blood repertoires. Additional single-cell paired TCR alpha and beta sequencing was considered necessary to confirm, at a functional level, the hypothesis that regional TCRs recognize regional mutations. Ubiquitous expanded tumor TCRs showed up in blood more often at tumor resection than at routine follow-up.

The time point label of this sample denotes: blood at routine non-recurrence follow-up after resection. TCR sequencing used whole RNA extracted from tumor and nontumor lung tissue, or from cryopreserved PBMC samples, without cell sorting. Patients were selected for TCR sequencing only if sufficient RNA was available from at least two tumor regions. Library generation was performed with 5' RACE. The run used a NextSeq 500. To allow correction of PCR and sequencing errors, the TCR library protocol tagged every TCR cDNA molecule with a unique molecular identifier. As for the original processing: TCR identification, UMI-based error correction and CDR3 extraction were all carried out with Decombinator tools. TCRs above a frequency of 2 per 1,000, corresponding to the top 1% of the tumor frequency distribution, were defined as expanded. Renyi diversity was computed with the R vegan package after each repertoire had been subsampled 100 times to 5,000 TCRs. CDR3 similarity networks were built from amino acid triplet string-kernel similarity, connecting CDR3s with pairwise similarity above 0.82. The raw public data were reprocessed by TCRdb itself: fastp quality trimming at Q25, MiXCR clonotype calling, in-frame beta chains only. Rows with a matching CDR3 protein are joined into one entry that keeps the most common DNA and genes. The V and J calls were not made by the authors but by TCRdb's processing. Here the sample has 45,000 to 55,000 distinct CDR3 sequences; 12% occur a single time. In total, the top ten clones hold about 30% of the sample.

The sample in question was PBMCs, obtained at follow-up. The rearranged chain carries TRBV12-3 or TRBV12-4 and TRBJ2-1; TRBD2 matches 12 bases in the middle. The receptor comes from a male donor with early-stage non-small cell lung cancer. The encoded CDR3 is CASLLGRLAGARDEQFF. Here is the DNA: TGTGCCAGCTTGTTGGGACGACTAGCGGGAGCCCGGGATGAGCAGTTCTTC.